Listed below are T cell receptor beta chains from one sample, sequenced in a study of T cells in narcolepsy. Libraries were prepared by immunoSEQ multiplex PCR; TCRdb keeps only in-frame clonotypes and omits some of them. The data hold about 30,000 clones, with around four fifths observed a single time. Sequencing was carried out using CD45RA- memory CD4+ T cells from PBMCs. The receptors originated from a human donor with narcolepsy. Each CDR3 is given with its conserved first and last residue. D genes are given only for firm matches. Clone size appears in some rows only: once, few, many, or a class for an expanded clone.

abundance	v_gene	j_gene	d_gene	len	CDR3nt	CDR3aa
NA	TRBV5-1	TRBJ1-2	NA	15	TGCGCCAGCAGCCTAGCCGCCCTAGAGGGAAGGGGCTACACCTTC	CASSLAALEGRGYTF
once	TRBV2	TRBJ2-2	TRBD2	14	TGTGCCAGCAGTGGCTTGCGGGGGGCCGGGGAGCTGTTTTTT	CASSGLRGAGELFF
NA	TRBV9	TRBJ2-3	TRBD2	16	TGTGCCAGCAGCCCCCGAGTAGCGGGAGGGCAAGATACGCAGTATTTT	CASSPRVAGGQDTQYF
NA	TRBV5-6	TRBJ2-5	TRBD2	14	TGTGCCAGCAGTACTAGCGGGGTCCAAGAGACCCAGTACTTC	CASSTSGVQETQYF
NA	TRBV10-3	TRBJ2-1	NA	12	TGTGCCATCAGCGAACTAGACTATGAGCAGTTCTTC	CAISELDYEQFF
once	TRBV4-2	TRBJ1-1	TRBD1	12	TGTGCCAGCAGCCCGACAGGGAGGGAAGCTTTCTTT	CASSPTGREAFF
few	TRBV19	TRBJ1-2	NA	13	TGTGCCAGTAGTTCTCGGGACACTTCAAGAGGAGCCTTC	CASSSRDTSRGAF
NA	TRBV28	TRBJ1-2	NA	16	TGTGCCAGCAGTTTATCAATCAGGACCTCTAACTATGGCTACACCTTC	CASSLSIRTSNYGYTF
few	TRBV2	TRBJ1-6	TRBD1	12	TGTGCCAGCAGCGACAGGGGTCCACCCCTCCACTTT	CASSDRGPPLHF
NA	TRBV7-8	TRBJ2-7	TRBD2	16	TGTGCCAGCAGCCAACGAAGACTAGCGGGAGCCGGGGAGCAGTACTTC	CASSQRRLAGAGEQYF
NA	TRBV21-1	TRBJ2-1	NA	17	TGTGCCAGCAGCTCTGAAAGGAGACAGGGGGGTAACAATGAGCAGTTCTTC	CASSSERRQGGNNEQFF
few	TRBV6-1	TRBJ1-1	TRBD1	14	TGTGCCAGCAGATCAGGGGGGATGAACACTGAAGCTTTCTTT	CASRSGGMNTEAFF
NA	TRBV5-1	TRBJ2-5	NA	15	TGCGCCAGCAGCTCCGGGAAACTTGCCCAAGAGACCCAGTACTTC	CASSSGKLAQETQYF
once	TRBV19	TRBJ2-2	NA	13	TGTGCCAGTACGGGAAGATACACCGGGGAGCTGTTTTTT	CASTGRYTGELFF
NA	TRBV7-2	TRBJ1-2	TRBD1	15	TGTGCCAGCAGCTTATCTGTAGGGGGCGGCTATGGCTACACCTTC	CASSLSVGGGYGYTF
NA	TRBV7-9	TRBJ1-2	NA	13	TGTGCCAGCAGCCCGTCGGTTGGGCCTGGCTACACCTTC	CASSPSVGPGYTF
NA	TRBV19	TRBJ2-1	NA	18	TGTGCCAGTAGTGCCCGTGGGTGGGGGGAGGCGTCGGGTTATGAGCAGTTCTTC	CASSARGWGEASGYEQFF
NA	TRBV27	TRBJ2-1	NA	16	TGTGCCAGCAGTCCCCGGCGCGGGGTACCCTACAATGAGCAGTTCTTC	CASSPRRGVPYNEQFF
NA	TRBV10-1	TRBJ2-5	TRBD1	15	TGCGCCAGCAGCCCAGGGACAGGGAAGTTAGAGACCCAGTACTTC	CASSPGTGKLETQYF
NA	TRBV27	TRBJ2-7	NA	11	TGTGCCAGCAGTCATACCTACGAGCAGTACTTC	CASSHTYEQYF
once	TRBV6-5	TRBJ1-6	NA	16	TGTGCCAGCAGTTTGCGGACATCAAACCCAAATTCACCCCTCCACTTT	CASSLRTSNPNSPLHF
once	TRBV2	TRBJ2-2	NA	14	TGTGCCAGCAGACCGGGACAGAACACCGGGGAGCTGTTTTTT	CASRPGQNTGELFF
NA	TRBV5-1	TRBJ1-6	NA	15	TGCGCCAGCAGCTTCCAGGCGGGGGGAGATTCACCCCTCCACTTT	CASSFQAGGDSPLHF
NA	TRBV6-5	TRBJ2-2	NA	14	TGTGCCAGCAGCTACAGAGCTAACACCGGGGAGCTGTTTTTT	CASSYRANTGELFF
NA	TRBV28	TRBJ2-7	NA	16	TGTGCCAGCACCTTAGGTAGAGTTTGGAGCTCCTACGAGCAGTACTTC	CASTLGRVWSSYEQYF
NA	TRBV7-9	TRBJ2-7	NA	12	TGTGCCAGCAGCTTTCCCGGGGGCGAGCAGTACTTC	CASSFPGGEQYF
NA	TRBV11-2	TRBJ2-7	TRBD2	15	TGTGCCAGCAGCTTATTCGGGAGCGGGACCTACGAGCAGTACTTC	CASSLFGSGTYEQYF
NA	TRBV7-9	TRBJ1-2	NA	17	TGTGCCAGCAGCCTGGGGGACCAACAGGGATCTCTCTATGGCTACACCTTC	CASSLGDQQGSLYGYTF
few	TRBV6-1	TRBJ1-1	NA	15	TGTGCCAGCAGTGGACGCCAAAGTCAGTTTACTGAAGCTTTCTTT	CASSGRQSQFTEAFF
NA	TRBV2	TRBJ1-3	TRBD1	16	TGTGCCAGCAGTAATCAGGGACAGGGGACTGGAAACACCATATATTTT	CASSNQGQGTGNTIYF
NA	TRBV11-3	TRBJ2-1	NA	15	TGTGCCAGCAGCCCTACTAGCCGCGGGTGGAATGAGCAGTTCTTC	CASSPTSRGWNEQFF
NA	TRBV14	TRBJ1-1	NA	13	TGTGCCAGCAGCCGAGGACTGAACACTGAAGCTTTCTTT	CASSRGLNTEAFF
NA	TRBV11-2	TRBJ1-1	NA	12	TGTGCCAGCTCCAAACAGGACACTGAAGCTTTCTTT	CASSKQDTEAFF
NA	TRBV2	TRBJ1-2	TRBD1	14	TGTGCCAGCAGGAGGGGGTTGACAGGGGATGGCTACACCTTC	CASRRGLTGDGYTF
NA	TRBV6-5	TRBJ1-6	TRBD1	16	TGTGCCAGCAGTTCGGGACAGGCTTACTCTAGATCACCCCTCCACTTT	CASSSGQAYSRSPLHF
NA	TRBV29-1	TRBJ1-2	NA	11	TGCAGCGACAGAGCAGAGGCCGGCTACACCTTC	CSDRAEAGYTF
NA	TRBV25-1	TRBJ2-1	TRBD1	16	TGTGCCAGCAGTGAATCCGGGACAGCGAAATACAATGAGCAGTTCTTC	CASSESGTAKYNEQFF
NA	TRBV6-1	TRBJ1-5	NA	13	TGTGCCAGCAGACGGGACGAGGTTCAGCCCCAGCATTTT	CASRRDEVQPQHF
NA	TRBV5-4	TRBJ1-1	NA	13	TGTGCCAGCAGTGGGACCCTGAACACTGAAGCTTTCTTT	CASSGTLNTEAFF
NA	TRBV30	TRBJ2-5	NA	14	TGTGCCCTCCGAATAGTGGGCCTGGGGGAGACCCAGTACTTC	CALRIVGLGETQYF
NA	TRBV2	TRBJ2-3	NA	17	TGTGCCAGCAGTGAACTTGGGACGCAAGTTACCACAGATACGCAGTATTTT	CASSELGTQVTTDTQYF